A selection of T cell receptor beta chains follows, all from one sample in a study of beta chain features in type 1 diabetes. TCRdb's table, derived via immunoSEQ multiplex PCR, lists solely in-frame clones and lacks some. The sample records around 140,000 clones, about 12% being singletons. Sequenced material: central memory CD4+ T cells from blood. These receptors all come from a young man with type 1 diabetes. The CDR3 runs from the conserved cysteine through the conserved F or W. A D gene is named only where the DNA matches it firmly. Clone size is stated in some rows and not others, as once, few, many or a class when expanded.

TRBJ1-2,-,TRBV4-1,14,-,TGCGCCAGCAGCCAAGAGGAAGATTTTTGGGGCTACACCTTC,CASSQEEDFWGYTF
TRBJ1-5,-,TRBV5-1,15,few,TGCGCCAGCAGCCGGGGCGGGGACAACAATCAGCCCCAGCATTTT,CASSRGGDNNQPQHF
TRBJ2-7,-,TRBV15,14,-,TGTGCCACCAGCAGAGGAGACAAAGCCTCCGAGCAGTACTTC,CATSRGDKASEQYF
TRBJ2-6,-,TRBV7-2,15,many,TGTGCCAGCAGCTTATATTCCCCTGGGGCCAACGTCCTGACTTTC,CASSLYSPGANVLTF
TRBJ2-3,TRBD2,TRBV29-1,15,few,TGCAGCGTCGCCGGGACTAGCGGGGAGACAGATACGCAGTATTTT,CSVAGTSGETDTQYF
TRBJ2-1,TRBD2,TRBV15,16,many,TGTGCCACCAGCAGTCGAGCGGGGGGAGCCTACAATGAGCAGTTCTTC,CATSSRAGGAYNEQFF
TRBJ2-5,-,TRBV28,13,few,TGTGCCAGCAGTTCCACCAAGGGGGGGACCCAGTACTTC,CASSSTKGGTQYF
TRBJ1-5,TRBD1,TRBV28,16,-,TGTGCCAGCAGCCCGACAGGGGGCAAGAGCAATCAGCCCCAGCATTTT,CASSPTGGKSNQPQHF
TRBJ1-1,-,TRBV4-2,13,-,TGTGCCAGCAGCCAAGAACACGGGACTGAAGCTTTCTTT,CASSQEHGTEAFF
TRBJ1-1,-,TRBV30,13,-,TGTGCCTGGAGTGTACGGATGAAAGTTGTAGCTTTCTTT,CAWSVRMKVVAFF